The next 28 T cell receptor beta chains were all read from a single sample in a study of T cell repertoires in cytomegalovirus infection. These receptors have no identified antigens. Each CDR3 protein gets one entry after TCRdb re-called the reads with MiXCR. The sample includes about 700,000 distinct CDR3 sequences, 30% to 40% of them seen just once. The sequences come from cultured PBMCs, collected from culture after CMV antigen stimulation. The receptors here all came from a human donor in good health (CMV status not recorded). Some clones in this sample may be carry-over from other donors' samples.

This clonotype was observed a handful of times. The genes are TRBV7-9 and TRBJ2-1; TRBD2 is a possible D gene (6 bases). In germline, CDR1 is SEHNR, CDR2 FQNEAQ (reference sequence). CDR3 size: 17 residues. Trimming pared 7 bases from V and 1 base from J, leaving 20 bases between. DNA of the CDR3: TGTGCCAGCACCGAGCCGGGGCAGGAGGGGTCCTACAATGAGCAGTTCTTC. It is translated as CASTEPGQEGSYNEQFF.

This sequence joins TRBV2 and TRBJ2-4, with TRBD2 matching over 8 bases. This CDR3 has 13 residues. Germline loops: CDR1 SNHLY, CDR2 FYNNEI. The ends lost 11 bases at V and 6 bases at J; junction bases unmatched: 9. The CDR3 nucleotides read TGTGCCGGATCCGGGACTAGGGGAAACATTCAGTACTTC. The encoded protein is CAGSGTRGNIQYF.

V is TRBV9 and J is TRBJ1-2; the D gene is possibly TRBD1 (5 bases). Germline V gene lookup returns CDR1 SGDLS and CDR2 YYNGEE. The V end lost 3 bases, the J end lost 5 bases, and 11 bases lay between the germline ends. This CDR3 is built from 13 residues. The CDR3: CASSEGPRYGYTF. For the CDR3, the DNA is TGTGCCAGCAGCGAGGGACCGAGATATGGCTACACCTTC.

CDR3 nucleotide sequence: TGTGCCAGCAGTGAAGGGACAGGGGTCGGAGCAACTAATGAAAAACTGTTTTTT. Amino acids: CASSEGTGVGATNEKLFF. V gene TRBV2 combines with J gene TRBJ1-4; TRBD1 matches 9 bases. With 1 base clipped from V and 0 bases from J, the junction kept 6 bases outside the gene matches. Germline CDR1 SNHLY, CDR2 FYNNEI. The CDR3 is 18 amino acids.

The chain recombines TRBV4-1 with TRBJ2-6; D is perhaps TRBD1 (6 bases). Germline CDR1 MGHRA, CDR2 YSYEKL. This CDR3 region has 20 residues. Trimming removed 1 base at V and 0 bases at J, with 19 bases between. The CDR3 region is CASSQVQGQGGVSGANVLTF. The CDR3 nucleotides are TGCGCCAGCAGCCAAGTTCAGGGGCAAGGTGGGGTCTCTGGGGCCAACGTCCTGACTTTC.

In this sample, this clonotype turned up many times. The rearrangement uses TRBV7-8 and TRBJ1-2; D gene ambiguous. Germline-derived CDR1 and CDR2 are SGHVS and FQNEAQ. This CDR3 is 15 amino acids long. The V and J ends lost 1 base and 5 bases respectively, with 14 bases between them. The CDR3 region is CASSLVREGGYGYTF. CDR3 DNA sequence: TGTGCCAGCAGCTTAGTAAGGGAGGGCGGTTATGGCTACACCTTC.

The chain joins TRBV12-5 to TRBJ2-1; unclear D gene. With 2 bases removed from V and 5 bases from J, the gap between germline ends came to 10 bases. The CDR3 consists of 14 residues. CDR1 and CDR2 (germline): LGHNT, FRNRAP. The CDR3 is CASGLSGWHNEQFF. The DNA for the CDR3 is TGTGCTAGTGGTTTGTCCGGCTGGCACAATGAGCAGTTCTTC.

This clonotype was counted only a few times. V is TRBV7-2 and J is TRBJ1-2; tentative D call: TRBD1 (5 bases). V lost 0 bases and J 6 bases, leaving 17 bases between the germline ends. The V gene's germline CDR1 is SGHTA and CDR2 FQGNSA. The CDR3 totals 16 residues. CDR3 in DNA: TGTGCCAGCAGCTTAGCTGAGGGGCATGGTTGGAATGGCTACACCTTC. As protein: CASSLAEGHGWNGYTF.

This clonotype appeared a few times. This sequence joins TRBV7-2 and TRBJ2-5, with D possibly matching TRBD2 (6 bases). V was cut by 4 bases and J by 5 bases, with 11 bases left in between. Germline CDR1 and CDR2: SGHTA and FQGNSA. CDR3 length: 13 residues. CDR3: CASSSEGRETQYF. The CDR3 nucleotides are TGTGCCAGCAGCTCGGAGGGCCGGGAGACCCAGTACTTC. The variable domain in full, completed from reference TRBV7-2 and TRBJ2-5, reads GAGVSQSPSNKVTEKGKDVELRCDPISGHTALYWYRQSLGQGLEFLIYFQGNSAPDKSGLPSDRFSAERTGGSVSTLTIQRTQQEDSAVYLCASSSEGRETQYFGPGTRLLVL.

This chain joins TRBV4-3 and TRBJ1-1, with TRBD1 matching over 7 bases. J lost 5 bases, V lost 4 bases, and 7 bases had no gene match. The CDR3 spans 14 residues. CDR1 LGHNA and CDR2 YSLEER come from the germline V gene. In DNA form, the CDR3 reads TGCGCCAGCAGCCCGCCACCGACAGGGACTGAAGCTTTCTTT. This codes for CASSPPPTGTEAFF.

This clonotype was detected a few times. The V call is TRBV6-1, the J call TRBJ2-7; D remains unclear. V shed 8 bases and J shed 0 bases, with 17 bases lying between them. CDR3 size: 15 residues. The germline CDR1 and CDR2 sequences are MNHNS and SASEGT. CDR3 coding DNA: TGTGCCAGCGGCCGGTCGGGTGGGGACTCCTACGAGCAGTACTTC. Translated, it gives CASGRSGGDSYEQYF.

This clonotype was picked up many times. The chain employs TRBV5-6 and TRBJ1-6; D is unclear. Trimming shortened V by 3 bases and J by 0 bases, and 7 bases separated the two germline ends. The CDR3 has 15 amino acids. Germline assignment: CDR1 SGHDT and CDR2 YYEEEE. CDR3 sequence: CASSWRSSYNSPLHF. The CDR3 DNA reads TGTGCCAGCAGCTGGAGGAGCTCCTATAATTCACCCCTCCACTTT.

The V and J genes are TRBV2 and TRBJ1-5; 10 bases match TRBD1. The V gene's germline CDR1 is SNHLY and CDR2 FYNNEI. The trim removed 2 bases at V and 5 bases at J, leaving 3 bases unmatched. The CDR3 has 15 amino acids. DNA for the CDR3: TGTGCCAGCAGTGAAAGGACAGGGGGGGATCAGCCCCAGCATTTT. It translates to CASSERTGGDQPQHF.

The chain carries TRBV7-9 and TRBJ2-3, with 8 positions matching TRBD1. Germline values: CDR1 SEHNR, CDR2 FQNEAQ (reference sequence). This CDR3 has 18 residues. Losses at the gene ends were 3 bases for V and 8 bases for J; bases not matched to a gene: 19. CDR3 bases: TGTGCCAGCAGCTTCGGGACAGGAACAGGCGGCAATCTGAGTACGCAGTATTTT. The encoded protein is CASSFGTGTGGNLSTQYF.

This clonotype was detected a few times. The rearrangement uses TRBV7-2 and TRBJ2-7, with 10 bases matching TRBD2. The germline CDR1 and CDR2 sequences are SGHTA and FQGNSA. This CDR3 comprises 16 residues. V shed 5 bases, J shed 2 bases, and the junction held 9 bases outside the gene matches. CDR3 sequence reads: CASSPRGLARPYEQYF. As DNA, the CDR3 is TGTGCCAGCAGCCCCAGGGGACTAGCGCGGCCCTACGAGCAGTACTTC.

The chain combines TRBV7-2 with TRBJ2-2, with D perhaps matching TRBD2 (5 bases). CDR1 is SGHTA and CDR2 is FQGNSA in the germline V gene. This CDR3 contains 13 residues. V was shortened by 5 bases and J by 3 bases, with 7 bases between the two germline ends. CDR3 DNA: TGTGCCAGCAGCATGGACTACACCGGGGAGCTGTTTTTT. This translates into CASSMDYTGELFF.

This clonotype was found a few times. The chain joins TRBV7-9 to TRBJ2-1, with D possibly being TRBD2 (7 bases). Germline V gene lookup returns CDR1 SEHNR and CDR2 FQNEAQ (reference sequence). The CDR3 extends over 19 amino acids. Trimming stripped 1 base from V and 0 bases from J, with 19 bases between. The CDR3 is CASSLGEWRGPSSYNEQFF. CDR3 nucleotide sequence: TGTGCCAGCAGCTTAGGGGAATGGCGGGGGCCGTCCTCCTACAATGAGCAGTTCTTC. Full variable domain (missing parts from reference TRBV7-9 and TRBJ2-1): DTGVSQNPRHKITKRGQNVTFRCDPISEHNRLYWYRQTLGQGPEFLTYFQNEAQLEKSRLLSDRFSAERPKGSFSTLEIQRTEQGDSAMYLCASSLGEWRGPSSYNEQFFGPGTRLTVL.

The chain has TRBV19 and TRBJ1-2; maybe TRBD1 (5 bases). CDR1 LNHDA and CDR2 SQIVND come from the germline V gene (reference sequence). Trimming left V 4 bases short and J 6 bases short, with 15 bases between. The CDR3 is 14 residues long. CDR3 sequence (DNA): TGTGCCAGTAGTACCTTGACAGCTGGGGATGGCTACACCTTC. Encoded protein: CASSTLTAGDGYTF. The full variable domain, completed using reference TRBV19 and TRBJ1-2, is DGGITQSPKYLFRKEGQNVTLSCEQNLNHDAMYWYRQDPGQGLRLIYYSQIVNDFQKGDIAEGYSVSREKKESFPLTVTSAQKNPTAFYLCASSTLTAGDGYTFGSGTRLTVV.

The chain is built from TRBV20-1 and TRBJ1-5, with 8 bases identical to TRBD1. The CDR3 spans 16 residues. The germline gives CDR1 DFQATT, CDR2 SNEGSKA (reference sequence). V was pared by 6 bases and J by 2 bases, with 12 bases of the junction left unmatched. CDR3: CSAMDRDKLGNQPQHF. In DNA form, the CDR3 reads TGCAGTGCCATGGACAGGGACAAATTGGGCAATCAGCCCCAGCATTTT.

The CDR3 DNA reads TGTGCCAGCAGTCTCATAGCGGGGGGGGCGAACGAGCAGTACTTC. This sequence encodes CASSLIAGGANEQYF. This chain links TRBV27 with TRBJ2-7; 11 nucleotides align to TRBD2. J gave up 5 bases and V 5 bases, and 8 bases lay outside the gene matches. This CDR3 is built from 15 residues. The germline V gene has CDR1 MNHEY and CDR2 SMNVEV (reference sequence).

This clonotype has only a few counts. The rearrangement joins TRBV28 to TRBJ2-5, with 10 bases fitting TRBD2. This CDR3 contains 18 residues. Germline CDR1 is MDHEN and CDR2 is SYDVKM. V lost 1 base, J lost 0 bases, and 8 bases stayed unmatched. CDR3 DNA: TGTGCCAGCAGTTTATCTTCAGTTAGCGGGGGGTACCAAGAGACCCAGTACTTC. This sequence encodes CASSLSSVSGGYQETQYF.

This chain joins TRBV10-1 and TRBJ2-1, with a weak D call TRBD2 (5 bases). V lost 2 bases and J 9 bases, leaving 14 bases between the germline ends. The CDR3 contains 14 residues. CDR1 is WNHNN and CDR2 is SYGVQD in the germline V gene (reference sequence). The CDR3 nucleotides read TGCGCCAGCAGTGAGCTCGCCTCGAGCGGTGAGCAGTTCTTC. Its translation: CASSELASSGEQFF.

CDR3 bases: TGTGCCAGCTCACCAGAAACGACTGGCACAGATACGCAGTATTTT. Translated: CASSPETTGTDTQYF. The V and J genes are TRBV18 and TRBJ2-3; no definite D call. Germline V gene lookup returns CDR1 KGHSH and CDR2 LQKENI. Trimming removed 2 bases from V and 1 base from J, with 10 bases in between. This CDR3 is 15 amino acids long.

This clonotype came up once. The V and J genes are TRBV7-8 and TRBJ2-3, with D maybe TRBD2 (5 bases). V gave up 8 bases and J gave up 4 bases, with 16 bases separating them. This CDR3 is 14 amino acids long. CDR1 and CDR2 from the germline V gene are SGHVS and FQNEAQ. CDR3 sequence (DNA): TGTGCCAGCGGCAGGAGCGGATTCGCAGATACGCAGTATTTT. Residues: CASGRSGFADTQYF.

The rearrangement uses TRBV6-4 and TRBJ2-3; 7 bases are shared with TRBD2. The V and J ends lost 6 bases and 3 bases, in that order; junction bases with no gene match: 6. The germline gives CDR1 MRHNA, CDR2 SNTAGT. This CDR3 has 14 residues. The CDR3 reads CASSWGGPTDTQYF. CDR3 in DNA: TGTGCCAGCAGCTGGGGAGGGCCTACAGATACGCAGTATTTT.

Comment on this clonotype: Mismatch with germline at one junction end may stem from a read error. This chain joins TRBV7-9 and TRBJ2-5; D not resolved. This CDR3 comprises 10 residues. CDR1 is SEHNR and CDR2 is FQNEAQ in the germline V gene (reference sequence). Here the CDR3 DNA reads TGTGCCAGCAGCTTAGCAGTCCTGAGTTTC. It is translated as CASSLAVLSF.

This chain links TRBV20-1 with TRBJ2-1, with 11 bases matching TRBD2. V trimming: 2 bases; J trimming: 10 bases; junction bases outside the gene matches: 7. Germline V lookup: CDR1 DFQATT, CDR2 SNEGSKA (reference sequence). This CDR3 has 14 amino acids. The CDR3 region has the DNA TGCAGTGCTAGACTAGCGGGAGGAACGGAGGAGCAGTTCTTC. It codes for CSARLAGGTEEQFF.

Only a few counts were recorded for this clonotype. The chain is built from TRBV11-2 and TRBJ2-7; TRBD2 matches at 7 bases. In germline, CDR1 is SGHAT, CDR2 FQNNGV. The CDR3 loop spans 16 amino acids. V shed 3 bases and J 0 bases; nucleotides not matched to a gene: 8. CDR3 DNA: TGTGCCAGCAGCTTGGAAACTAGCGCATACTCCTACGAGCAGTACTTC. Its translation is CASSLETSAYSYEQYF. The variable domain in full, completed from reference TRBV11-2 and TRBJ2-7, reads EAGVAQSPRYKIIEKRQSVAFWCNPISGHATLYWYQQILGQGPKLLIQFQNNGVVDDSQLPKDRFSAERLKGVDSTLKIQPAKLEDSAVYLCASSLETSAYSYEQYFGPGTRLTVT.